The 18 T cell receptor beta chains below were found in one sample sequenced in a study of T-cell reconstitution after alpha-beta-depleted transplantation in children. Unique molecular identifiers were incorporated when the TCRbeta library was constructed. TCRdb re-derived calls from the PCR reads in MiXCR, one entry per CDR3 protein. The sample includes about 500,000 distinct CDR3 sequences, approximately 29% seen only once; the top ten take less than 2.5%. This sample comprised PBMCs from the stem cell graft donor, obtained from the stem cell graft. All receptors derive from a human donor who donated a stem cell graft to a child with aplastic anemia.

This chain joins TRBV4-1 and TRBJ1-2; 8 bases map to TRBD1. From germline, CDR1 is MGHRA and CDR2 YSYEKL. With 1 base clipped from V and 4 bases from J, the junction kept 8 bases outside the gene matches. The CDR3 covers 16 residues. The CDR3 region has the DNA TGCGCCAGCAGCCAAGGGACAGGGCCCTCCGGCTATGGCTACACCTTC. Amino acids: CASSQGTGPSGYGYTF.

The chain recombines TRBV5-6 with TRBJ1-2, with D uncertain. This CDR3 has 15 residues. Germline V gene lookup returns CDR1 SGHDT and CDR2 YYEEEE. Trimming pared 4 bases from V and 3 bases from J, leaving 16 bases between. CDR3 nucleotide sequence: TGTGCCAGCAGCCGGGCCCCAACTACCGACTATGGCTACACCTTC. This gives the protein CASSRAPTTDYGYTF.

The V call is TRBV7-9, the J call TRBJ2-1; D might be TRBD2 (6 bases). Germline V gene data show CDR1 as SEHNR and CDR2 as FQNEAQ (reference sequence). The CDR3 is 14 residues long. Trimming removed 0 bases at V and 6 bases at J, with 9 bases between. In nucleotides, the CDR3 is TGTGCCAGCAGCTTAGCGCACGGGGGCAATGAGCAGTTCTTC. The encoded protein is CASSLAHGGNEQFF.

The sample holds many counts of this clonotype. The chain's CDR3 is CASSLVASGQETQYF. CDR3 nucleotides: TGCGCCAGCAGCTTGGTGGCGTCGGGCCAAGAGACCCAGTACTTC. The genes are TRBV5-1 and TRBJ2-5; the D is unclear. Germline CDR1 reads SGHRS; CDR2 reads YFSETQ. CDR3 length: 15 residues. V was shortened by 0 bases and J by 1 base, with 10 bases between the two germline ends.

The chain is built from TRBV12-3 or TRBV12-4 and TRBJ2-7; 7 bases fit TRBD2. Germline trimming cut 1 base from V and 7 bases from J; bases unmatched to any gene: 7. The CDR3 covers 14 residues. As DNA, the CDR3 is TGTGCCAGCAGTTTAGGCGGGAGTTTGGGTGAGCAGTACGTC. This codes for CASSLGGSLGEQYV.

This clonotype was observed a few times. The V call is TRBV27, the J call TRBJ2-7; 7 bases are a match to TRBD2. CDR1 is MNHEY, CDR2 SMNVEV, per germline (reference sequence). Unmatched junction bases numbered 6, after V lost 10 bases and J lost 0 bases. The CDR3 sequence is 13 residues long. The CDR3 region has the DNA TGTGCCACTTCGCGGGGGAGCTCCTACGAGCAGTACTTC. Protein: CATSRGSSYEQYF.

A few counts support this clonotype. CDR3 in DNA: TGTGCCACCAGTGAGGGACCCTTATTATCTGGGGCCAACGTCCTGACTTTC. This encodes CATSEGPLLSGANVLTF. This chain connects TRBV24-1 to TRBJ2-6; D is possibly TRBD1 or TRBD2 (5 bases each). V gave up 4 bases and J gave up 1 base, with 13 bases separating them. The CDR3 contains 17 residues. CDR1 KGHDR and CDR2 SFDVKD come from the germline V gene.

The chain uses TRBV5-6 and TRBJ1-5; 9 nucleotides align to TRBD1. The germline CDR1 and CDR2 sequences are SGHDT and YYEEEE. The CDR3 totals 16 residues. Trimming removed 5 bases from V and 5 bases from J; junction bases left unmatched: 11. The CDR3 loop is CASRQGAGGPHQPQHF. The CDR3 bases are TGTGCCAGCAGACAGGGGGCAGGGGGCCCGCATCAGCCCCAGCATTTT.

J is TRBJ1-4 and V is TRBV29-1, with TRBD1 identical over 9 bases. This CDR3 has 14 residues. J was trimmed by 7 bases and V by 3 bases; bases with no gene match: 6. In germline, CDR1 is SQVTM, CDR2 ANQGSEA. CDR3: CSVDNTGGGEKLFF. CDR3 DNA sequence: TGCAGCGTTGATAATACAGGGGGCGGTGAAAAACTGTTTTTT. Filled out from reference TRBV29-1 and TRBJ1-4, the complete variable domain reads SAVISQKPSRDICQRGTSLTIQCQVDSQVTMMFWYRQQPGQSLTLIATANQGSEATYESGFVIDKFPISRPNLTFSTLTVSNMSPEDSSIYLCSVDNTGGGEKLFFGSGTQLSVL.

This clonotype was counted a few times. The CDR3 spells CASGLVPTGTNTGELFF. CDR3 DNA: TGTGCTAGTGGTTTGGTCCCGACAGGGACGAACACCGGGGAGCTGTTTTTT. The chain combines TRBV12-5 with TRBJ2-2; 7 nucleotides line up with TRBD1. CDR3 size: 17 residues. CDR1 is LGHNT, CDR2 FRNRAP, per germline. After removal of 0 bases from V and 0 bases from J, the junction contained 4 bases not matched to a gene.

The V and J genes are TRBV20-1 and TRBJ2-7; D is possibly TRBD2 (5 bases). Trimming took 6 bases from V and 3 from J, leaving 15 bases between them. The CDR3 length is 13 residues. The germline V gene has CDR1 DFQATT and CDR2 SNEGSKA (reference sequence). In DNA, the CDR3 is TGCAGTGCCTCCCTGGACTGGGACTACGAGCAGTACTTC. This encodes CSASLDWDYEQYF.

CDR3 sequence: CATRKYINEKLFF. The CDR3 bases are TGTGCCACCAGGAAGTACATTAATGAAAAACTGTTTTTT. V usage is TRBV7-2 and J usage is TRBJ1-4; D not certain. V lost 10 bases, J lost 4 bases, and 13 bases lay in between. The germline CDR1 and CDR2 sequences are SGHTA and FQGNSA. The length of the CDR3 is 13 residues.

The V gene is TRBV29-1, the J gene TRBJ1-1; 9 bases match TRBD1. The length of the CDR3 is 16 residues. Per the germline V gene, CDR1 is SQVTM and CDR2 is ANQGSEA. V shed 2 bases and J 2 bases; nucleotides not matched to a gene: 9. The CDR3 DNA is TGCAGCGTTGAACCCGGGACAGGGAGTAGAAACACTGAAGCTTTCTTT. Translating gives CSVEPGTGSRNTEAFF. The complete variable domain, with remaining parts taken from reference TRBV29-1 and TRBJ1-1, reads SAVISQKPSRDICQRGTSLTIQCQVDSQVTMMFWYRQQPGQSLTLIATANQGSEATYESGFVIDKFPISRPNLTFSTLTVSNMSPEDSSIYLCSVEPGTGSRNTEAFFGQGTRLTVV.

V gene TRBV5-1 combines with J gene TRBJ2-2, with 11 bases fitting TRBD1. This CDR3 comprises 16 residues. Trimming at V came to 6 bases and at J to 2 bases, leaving 6 bases not matched to a gene. Germline loops: CDR1 SGHRS, CDR2 YFSETQ. CDR3 nucleotide sequence: TGCGCCAGCAAAGGACAGGGGGCTTCTAACACCGGGGAGCTGTTTTTT. It is translated as CASKGQGASNTGELFF.

This clonotype was detected only a few times. The chain recombines TRBV6-5 with TRBJ2-3; TRBD2 matches at 9 bases. There are 17 residues in the CDR3. The germline CDR1 and CDR2 sequences are MNHEY and SVGAGI. The ends lost 0 bases at V and 4 bases at J; junction bases unmatched: 8. Written as DNA, the CDR3 is TGTGCCAGCAGTTACTCCCGACTAGCGGATGGGGCAGATACGCAGTATTTT. As protein: CASSYSRLADGADTQYF.

V is TRBV2 and J is TRBJ1-1; 7 nucleotides align to TRBD1. Germline-derived CDR1 and CDR2 are SNHLY and FYNNEI. The trim removed 6 bases at V and 5 bases at J, leaving 9 bases unmatched. This CDR3 region has 14 residues. The CDR3 sequence is CASRQTGVRTEAFF. The DNA for the CDR3 is TGTGCCAGCAGACAAACAGGGGTCCGGACTGAAGCTTTCTTT.

The genes are TRBV12-3 or TRBV12-4 and TRBJ1-1; D may be TRBD1 (6 bases). This CDR3 region has 14 residues. V dropped 6 bases and J dropped 4 bases, with 15 bases sitting between them. The CDR3 is CASSWSGERTEAFF. Written as DNA, the CDR3 is TGTGCCAGCAGCTGGTCAGGGGAGCGCACTGAAGCTTTCTTT.

This sequence joins TRBV19 and TRBJ1-2; 8 nucleotides align to TRBD1. CDR1 is LNHDA, CDR2 SQIVND, per germline (reference sequence). The V and J ends lost 4 bases and 5 bases, in that order; junction bases with no gene match: 6. The CDR3 is made up of 14 amino acids. CDR3 protein: CASSNGQGLYGYTF. DNA for the CDR3: TGTGCCAGTAGTAACGGACAGGGTCTTTATGGCTACACCTTC.